This T cell receptor (beta chain) was sequenced during a study of PD-L1 blockade in urothelial cancer. This clone has only one observation. With V trimmed by 5 bases and J by 2 bases, 6 bases remained unmatched. The CDR3 sequence is 15 residues long. Germline V CDR1 and CDR2: MNHEY, SVGAGI. Regarding time point: pretreatment peripheral blood. This table comes from immunoSEQ multiplex PCR, and its TCRdb copy is limited to in-frame clones, with some not included. Here the sample spans roughly 91,000 clones, more than 75% being singletons. The V gene is TRBV6-5, the J gene TRBJ2-1; 7 nucleotides agree with TRBD1. The source was PBMCs, collected around atezolizumab (anti-PD-L1) treatment. The TCR sequence derives from a man between 60 and 75 years old with urothelial cancer. The CDR3 nucleotides are TGTGCCAGCAGTATCGACAGGGATACCTACAATGAGCAGTTCTTC. Translation gives CASSIDRDTYNEQFF.